The rows below give T cell receptor beta chains drawn from one sample of a study of CD8+CD57+ T cells in acquired aplastic anemia. One entry per CDR3 protein, called by TCRdb with MiXCR from the reads. The sample records around 79,000 distinct CDR3 sequences, roughly 70% being singletons. The sequenced sample was sorted CD4+, CD8+, or CD8+CD57+ T cells (not recorded which) from PBMCs. Receptors originate from a human donor with aplastic anemia. Each CDR3 is given with its conserved first and last residue. A D gene is named only where the DNA matches it firmly. The size entry is marked missing in some rows and otherwise reads once, few, many or a size class.

CDR3 protein	CDR3 DNA	D gene	J gene	clone size	V gene
CSATKIQTGYSEAFF	TGCAGTGCAACCAAGATACAGACAGGGTACTCTGAAGCTTTCTTT	TRBD1	TRBJ1-1	-	TRBV20-1
CSAAWDRGWPMNTEAFF	TGCAGTGCTGCTTGGGACAGGGGTTGGCCCATGAACACTGAAGCTTTCTTT	TRBD1	TRBJ1-1	-	TRBV20-1
CASSLRAGDADTQYF	TGCGCCAGCAGCTTAAGAGCGGGAGATGCAGATACGCAGTATTTT	TRBD2	TRBJ2-3	-	TRBV5-1
CASSIPGETQYF	TGTGCCAGTAGTATCCCTGGTGAGACCCAGTACTTC	-	TRBJ2-5	-	TRBV19
CASSDVPSGRYERYF	TGCGCCAGCAGTGACGTGCCTAGCGGTCGCTACGAGCGGTACTTC	TRBD2	TRBJ2-7	once	TRBV10-1
CASSFSPGSDEQYF	TGTGCCAGCAGCTTTTCTCCAGGGTCGGACGAGCAGTACTTC	-	TRBJ2-7	many	TRBV7-6
CASSYGTRSLGFF	TGTGCCAGCAGCTACGGGACACGTTCTTTGGGGTTCTTC	-	TRBJ2-1	-	TRBV7-9
CASSLQGASNTEAFF	TGTGCCAGCAGCTTACAGGGGGCGTCGAACACTGAAGCTTTCTTT	TRBD1	TRBJ1-1	-	TRBV7-9
CASSSVAGAYEQYF	TGTGCCAGCAGCTCCGTAGCGGGGGCATACGAGCAGTACTTC	TRBD2	TRBJ2-7	-	TRBV7-8
CASSFVTVATSTDTQYF	TGTGCCAGCAGCTTCGTGACAGTAGCTACTAGCACAGATACGCAGTATTTT	-	TRBJ2-3	-	TRBV5-6
CASSLAGTSGVEGQETQYF	TGTGCCAGCAGCTTGGCGGGGACTAGCGGGGTGGAGGGCCAAGAGACCCAGTACTTC	TRBD2	TRBJ2-5	-	TRBV5-6
CSAREDHEQFF	TGCAGTGCTAGAGAGGACCATGAGCAGTTCTTC	-	TRBJ2-1	few	TRBV20-1
CSARSEIGTEAFF	TGCAGTGCTAGGTCTGAGATTGGCACTGAAGCTTTCTTT	-	TRBJ1-1	-	TRBV20-1
CASSLVAANYEQYF	TGTGCCAGCAGCTTAGTCGCAGCCAACTACGAGCAGTACTTC	-	TRBJ2-7	-	TRBV7-9
CAITGTEDGTQYF	TGTGCCATCACCGGGACGGAGGATGGGACGCAGTATTTT	-	TRBJ2-3	many	TRBV6-5
CASSLGTGRQETQYF	TGTGCCAGCAGCTTAGGGACAGGCCGTCAAGAGACCCAGTACTTC	TRBD1	TRBJ2-5	-	TRBV7-3
CATSDPAEVTAGSYEQYF	TGTGCCACCAGTGATCCGGCGGAGGTAACGGCAGGATCCTACGAGCAGTACTTC	-	TRBJ2-7	-	TRBV24-1
CAISEVASTGSYEQYF	TGTGCCATCAGTGAAGTAGCTAGTACAGGGTCCTACGAGCAGTACTTC	-	TRBJ2-7	-	TRBV10-3
CSARLAPEQYF	TGCAGTGCTAGACTAGCGCCCGAGCAGTACTTC	-	TRBJ2-7	-	TRBV20-1
CATSRGQGVLTEAFF	TGTGCCACCAGCAGAGGCCAGGGCGTTTTAACTGAAGCTTTCTTT	-	TRBJ1-1	-	TRBV15
CSVSVGEVDSPLHF	TGCAGCGTTTCAGTGGGGGAGGTCGATTCACCCCTCCACTTT	-	TRBJ1-6	few	TRBV29-1
CSVDTGTGGEKLFF	TGCAGCGTAGATACCGGGACAGGGGGAGAAAAACTGTTTTTT	TRBD1	TRBJ1-4	few	TRBV29-1
CSVVKRPGAYEQYF	TGCAGCGTCGTTAAGCGGCCCGGGGCCTACGAGCAGTACTTC	-	TRBJ2-7	-	TRBV29-1
CASSEISQPLFF	TGCGCCAGCAGTGAGATCTCCCAGCCACTGTTTTTT	-	TRBJ1-4	few	TRBV10-2
CASSPSRWDRSYEQYF	TGTGCCAGCAGCCCATCGCGATGGGACAGGTCCTACGAGCAGTACTTC	TRBD1	TRBJ2-7	few	TRBV4-2
CASSGDLGDGYTF	TGTGCCAGCAGTGGGGACTTGGGGGACGGCTACACCTTC	-	TRBJ1-2	-	TRBV2
CSAVDRAPIFSGANVLTF	TGCAGTGCCGTCGACAGAGCCCCCATTTTCTCTGGGGCCAACGTCCTGACTTTC	-	TRBJ2-6	once	TRBV20-1
CASRPGTEETQYF	TGTGCCAGCAGACCCGGGACAGAAGAGACCCAGTACTTC	TRBD1	TRBJ2-5	-	TRBV2
CATSDGLVGNEQFF	TGTGCCACCAGTGATGGACTAGTAGGCAATGAGCAGTTCTTC	TRBD2	TRBJ2-1	-	TRBV24-1
CASSTRDSRF	TGTGCCAGCAGTACCCGGGACAGCAGATTT	TRBD1	TRBJ1-1	-	TRBV2
CATSDPGGTTDTQYF	TGTGCCACCAGTGACCCCGGGGGTACGACAGATACGCAGTATTTT	-	TRBJ2-3	-	TRBV24-1
CASSLLGGSYNEQFF	TGTGCCAGCAGCTTATTAGGTGGGTCCTACAATGAGCAGTTCTTC	-	TRBJ2-1	-	TRBV11-1
CASNTDPLRAVHSYEQYF	TGTGCCAGCAACACCGACCCCTTGAGGGCGGTACACTCCTACGAGCAGTACTTC	-	TRBJ2-7	-	TRBV6-4
CASSNPAYGYTF	TGTGCCAGCAGCAATCCAGCCTATGGCTACACCTTC	-	TRBJ1-2	-	TRBV7-2
CASSEGLAVPDTQYF	TGTGCCAGCAGCGAGGGACTAGCGGTCCCAGATACGCAGTATTTT	TRBD2	TRBJ2-3	-	TRBV7-6
CASRQGNGNQPQHF	TGTGCCAGCAGACAGGGTAACGGCAATCAGCCCCAGCATTTT	-	TRBJ1-5	few	TRBV2
CASSPGQGAFNEKLFF	TGTGCCAGCAGTCCGGGACAGGGGGCTTTTAATGAAAAACTGTTTTTT	TRBD1	TRBJ1-4	few	TRBV2
CASSVEPSENTEAFF	TGTGCCAGCAGCGTAGAACCCTCCGAGAACACTGAAGCTTTCTTT	-	TRBJ1-1	-	TRBV9
CANSFGSSYEQYF	TGTGCCAACAGTTTCGGGAGCTCCTACGAGCAGTACTTC	-	TRBJ2-7	-	TRBV7-9
CASSLRVSAYEQYF	TGTGCCAGCAGTTTAAGAGTATCTGCCTACGAGCAGTACTTC	-	TRBJ2-7	-	TRBV12-3/TRBV12-4